The rows below give T cell receptor beta chains drawn from one sample of a study of blood T cell repertoires in COVID-19. The protocol was immunoSEQ multiplex PCR, while the TCRdb copy is restricted to in-frame clones and leaves out a portion. The table has about 170,000 clones, 88% seen once. What was sequenced was peripheral blood. The source of these receptors is a man aged 50 or older who had recovered from COVID-19. The conserved cysteine and the conserved F or W are not part of the CDR3 here. The size field is filled for only some rows; it gives once, few, many or a size class.

clone size: NA
V gene: TRBV14
J gene: TRBJ2-1
CDR3 protein: ASSQSRDRGNEQF

clone size: NA
V gene: TRBV2
J gene: TRBJ2-1
CDR3 protein: ASTAGGWGPEDNEQF

clone size: NA
V gene: TRBV19
J gene: TRBJ2-7
CDR3 protein: ASSIEPGNTYEQY

clone size: NA
V gene: TRBV6-1
J gene: TRBJ2-2
CDR3 protein: ASSERLAANTGELF

clone size: NA
V gene: TRBV5-1
J gene: TRBJ2-7
CDR3 protein: ASSFGQTYEQY

clone size: NA
V gene: TRBV2
J gene: TRBJ2-7
CDR3 protein: ASRRQGAPRGNEQY

clone size: NA
V gene: TRBV28
J gene: TRBJ1-6
CDR3 protein: ASSPGQASSYNSPLH

clone size: NA
V gene: TRBV2
J gene: TRBJ2-1
CDR3 protein: ASSEAWLAGGRSYNEQF

clone size: NA
V gene: TRBV4-1
J gene: TRBJ1-1
CDR3 protein: ASSPRQGKTNTEAF

clone size: NA
V gene: TRBV4-3
J gene: TRBJ2-1
CDR3 protein: ASSQGISGNYNEQF

clone size: NA
V gene: TRBV2
J gene: TRBJ2-3
CDR3 protein: ASNDSGKY

clone size: NA
V gene: TRBV28
J gene: TRBJ2-5
CDR3 protein: ASSLTARAETQY

clone size: NA
V gene: TRBV7-2
J gene: TRBJ1-4
CDR3 protein: ASSLDGGGEKLF

clone size: NA
V gene: TRBV27
J gene: TRBJ1-5
CDR3 protein: ASSFPGQPQH

clone size: NA
V gene: TRBV4-1
J gene: TRBJ2-7
CDR3 protein: ASSQDQGLAYEQY

clone size: NA
V gene: TRBV2
J gene: TRBJ2-3
CDR3 protein: ASSGGSSGRTDTQY

clone size: once
V gene: TRBV29-1
J gene: TRBJ2-3
CDR3 protein: SVEDRAQGGTDTQY

clone size: NA
V gene: TRBV5-4
J gene: TRBJ1-2
CDR3 protein: ASSPQGGGKYGYT

clone size: NA
V gene: TRBV12-3/TRBV12-4
J gene: TRBJ2-7
CDR3 protein: ASSLILAGEQY

clone size: NA
V gene: TRBV9
J gene: TRBJ1-5
CDR3 protein: ASSVGAGDQPQH

clone size: NA
V gene: TRBV9
J gene: TRBJ2-1
CDR3 protein: ASSVEMASGSPNEQF

clone size: NA
V gene: TRBV7-9
J gene: TRBJ2-7
CDR3 protein: ASSLGQASYEQY